This T cell receptor (beta chain) was recovered during a study of shared clonotypes between healthy human individuals. Study results and caveats: Genetic and exposure-history diversity was limited by the few donors.

V was shortened by 5 bases and J by 6 bases, with 17 bases between the two germline ends. Germline assignment: CDR1 SGHTS and CDR2 YDEGEE. This CDR3 is built from 15 residues. As regards this clone: The antigen is undetermined.

Assay used: immunoSEQ multiplex PCR; TCRdb lists only in-frame clones, some missing. The table lists about 980,000 clones, 76% of them singletons. This TCR came from a man aged 18 to 29 in good health. Input material: memory CD4+ T cells sorted from blood. Sample subset: CD45RA-negative fraction. The V gene is TRBV5-8, the J gene TRBJ2-2; tentative D call: TRBD2 (5 bases). As DNA, the CDR3 is TGTGCCAGCAGAGGGAGTTTGGGGAATGCCGGGGAGCTGTTTTTT. Translation gives CASRGSLGNAGELFF.